What follows are 25 T cell receptor beta chains derived from one specimen sequenced in a study of cytomegalovirus exposure and HLA in healthy donors. PCR involved 60 Vbeta and 13 Jbeta primers. Sequenced by immunoSEQ multiplex PCR; TCRdb stores in-frame clones only, minus some. The sample lists 80,000 to 100,000 clones; 60% to 85% were seen once. Sequencing input: PBMCs. The source is a man aged 45-65 years in good health and CMV-seropositive.

The chain combines TRBV7-2 with TRBJ2-7, with TRBD1 identical over 8 bases. The V segment lost 5 bases and the J segment 0 bases; nucleotides outside the gene matches: 9. Germline CDR1 and CDR2: SGHTA and FQGNSA. The CDR3 length is 16 residues. The CDR3 bases are TGTGCCAGCAGCCCTTGGGCAGGGGGCTTCTCCTACGAGCAGTACTTC. This codes for CASSPWAGGFSYEQYF.

This chain links TRBV7-2 with TRBJ1-6; D remains ambiguous. This CDR3 region has 12 residues. Germline V gene sequence: CDR1 SGHTA, CDR2 FQGNSA. Trimming stripped 8 bases from V and 11 bases from J, with 13 bases between. This CDR3 reads CASSSGIPPLHF. Here the CDR3 DNA reads TGTGCCAGCTCGTCGGGGATTCCACCCCTCCACTTT. The full variable domain, its missing parts supplied by reference TRBV7-2 and TRBJ1-6, is GAGVSQSPSNKVTEKGKDVELRCDPISGHTALYWYRQSLGQGLEFLIYFQGNSAPDKSGLPSDRFSAERTGGSVSTLTIQRTQQEDSAVYLCASSSGIPPLHFGNGTRLTVT.

This chain uses TRBV19 with TRBJ1-5; perhaps TRBD1 as D (6 bases). Trimming left V 8 bases short and J 4 bases short, with 12 bases between. The V gene's germline CDR1 is LNHDA and CDR2 SQIVND (reference sequence). The CDR3 is made up of 13 amino acids. The CDR3 nucleotides are TGTGCCAGTCATGGACAGCGAAATCAGCCCCAGCATTTT. Its translation: CASHGQRNQPQHF.

The rearrangement links TRBV7-9 to TRBJ2-7; D gene ambiguous. Looked up from germline, CDR1 is SEHNR and CDR2 is FQNEAQ (reference sequence). The CDR3 has 12 residues. V was pared by 5 bases and J by 4 bases, with 9 bases between. The CDR3 bases are TGTGCCAGCAGCCCCACATATTACGAGCAGTACTTC. This translates into CASSPTYYEQYF.

The rearrangement links TRBV27 to TRBJ2-7, with D unresolved. V gave up 9 bases and J gave up 0 bases, with 15 bases separating them. The germline V gene has CDR1 MNHEY and CDR2 SMNVEV (reference sequence). The CDR3 is made up of 14 amino acids. This CDR3 reads CARLETRSSYEQYF. The CDR3 coding sequence is TGTGCCAGGCTCGAAACGCGTTCCTCCTACGAGCAGTACTTC.

The chain couples TRBV6-1 to TRBJ1-3; D ambiguous. The CDR3 extends over 13 amino acids. Looked up from germline, CDR1 is MNHNS and CDR2 is SASEGT. V dropped 3 bases and J dropped 8 bases, with 11 bases sitting between them. The CDR3 coding sequence is TGTGCCAGCAGTGATACTGGGCGAGACACCATATATTTT. Protein sequence: CASSDTGRDTIYF.

The rearrangement links TRBV2 to TRBJ2-7, with a possible D match to TRBD1 (6 bases). The CDR3 totals 13 residues. Trimming left V 5 bases short and J 2 bases short, with 10 bases between. The germline gives CDR1 SNHLY, CDR2 FYNNEI. CDR3 in amino acids: CASSWGQPYEQYF. The DNA of the CDR3 is TGTGCCAGCAGTTGGGGGCAGCCCTACGAGCAGTACTTC. Full variable domain (outside the CDR3, taken from reference TRBV2 and TRBJ2-7): EPEVTQTPSHQVTQMGQEVILRCVPISNHLYFYWYRQILGQKVEFLVSFYNNEISEKSEIFDDQFSVERPDGSNFTLKIRSTKLEDSAMYFCASSWGQPYEQYFGPGTRLTVT.

The V gene is TRBV21-1, the J gene TRBJ2-7; TRBD2 is taken as the D call from the table, unchecked against the DNA. TRBV21-1 is a pseudogene locus. The CDR3 consists of 14 residues. CDR3 sequence: CASSSGGLQGEQYF. Written as DNA, the CDR3 is TGTGCCAGCAGCTCCGGGGGGCTACAGGGCGAGCAGTACTTC.

This chain uses TRBV15 with TRBJ2-7; maybe TRBD1 (5 bases). Trimming shortened V by 9 bases and J by 3 bases, and 15 bases separated the two germline ends. The CDR3 runs to 13 residues. The germline V gene encodes CDR1 LNHNV and CDR2 YYDKDF (reference sequence). The DNA for the CDR3 is TGTGCCACAGCCGGACACGCCGGCTACGAGCAGTACTTC. Protein product: CATAGHAGYEQYF.

J is TRBJ1-2 and V is TRBV7-2, with 8 positions matching TRBD1. The CDR3 loop spans 16 amino acids. Germline loops: CDR1 SGHTA, CDR2 FQGNSA. V trimming: 0 bases; J trimming: 4 bases; junction bases outside the gene matches: 7. The CDR3 reads CASSLARDRYTYGYTF. In DNA form, the CDR3 reads TGTGCCAGCAGCTTAGCCCGGGACAGGTACACCTATGGCTACACCTTC.

The J gene is TRBJ2-2, the V gene TRBV4-2; 11 bases fit TRBD2. From germline, CDR1 is LGHNA and CDR2 YNFKEQ. This CDR3 comprises 16 residues. The V segment lost 0 bases and the J segment 6 bases; nucleotides outside the gene matches: 3. CDR3 coding DNA: TGTGCCAGCAGCCAAGATCCTAGCGGGGGGTCCGGGGAGCTGTTTTTT. Its protein is CASSQDPSGGSGELFF.

CDR3 sequence reads: CASSPPSATNEKLFF. In DNA form, the CDR3 reads TGTGCCAGCAGCCCCCCGAGTGCAACTAATGAAAAACTGTTTTTT. V and J are TRBV9 and TRBJ1-4, with D unresolved. CDR1 and CDR2 from the germline V gene are SGDLS and YYNGEE. The CDR3 spans 15 residues. Trimming left V 4 bases short and J 0 bases short, with 10 bases between.

The genes are TRBV5-1 and TRBJ1-5; 7 positions match TRBD1. This CDR3 spans 17 amino acids. Germline CDR1 SGHRS, CDR2 YFSETQ. With 4 bases clipped from V and 2 bases from J, the junction kept 12 bases outside the gene matches. CDR3 sequence: CASSLGDSAPGNQPQHF. CDR3 in DNA: TGCGCCAGCAGCCTAGGGGACAGCGCCCCGGGCAATCAGCCCCAGCATTTT.

This clone has more than one count but fewer than ten. The chain employs TRBV11-2 and TRBJ2-1; 10 nucleotides align to TRBD2. Losses at the gene ends were 5 bases for V and 3 bases for J; bases not matched to a gene: 4. This CDR3 is 15 amino acids long. Germline loops: CDR1 SGHAT, CDR2 FQNNGV. For the CDR3, the DNA is TGTGCCAGCAGCCACCCTAGCGGGGGCTACAATGAGCAGTTCTTC. The encoded protein is CASSHPSGGYNEQFF.

V gene TRBV4-1 combines with J gene TRBJ1-5; D is unclear. The length of the CDR3 is 13 residues. V lost 0 bases, J lost 6 bases, and 6 bases lay in between. Germline loops: CDR1 MGHRA, CDR2 YSYEKL. The CDR3 loop is CASSQEYGQPQHF. In DNA form, the CDR3 reads TGCGCCAGCAGCCAAGAATACGGTCAGCCCCAGCATTTT.

This chain uses TRBV6-1 with TRBJ1-4, with D possibly matching TRBD1 (6 bases). V lost 6 bases, J lost 8 bases, and 16 bases lay in between. Germline CDR1 MNHNS, CDR2 SASEGT. This CDR3 spans 14 amino acids. The CDR3 DNA follows: TGTGCCAGCAGCGTTCAGGGTACAGGGGAAAAACTGTTTTTT. It specifies CASSVQGTGEKLFF.

This chain connects TRBV18 to TRBJ2-5; D call uncertain. There are 12 residues in the CDR3. CDR1 is KGHSH and CDR2 is LQKENI in the germline V gene. V dropped 3 bases and J dropped 0 bases, with 2 bases sitting between them. DNA for the CDR3: TGTGCCAGCTCACCCAACCAAGAGACCCAGTACTTC. Protein: CASSPNQETQYF.

The gene calls are TRBV30 and TRBJ1-3; TRBD1 might be the D (6 bases). The germline V and J ends were trimmed by 3 bases and 4 bases, with 16 bases remaining between them. CDR3 length equals 15 residues. CDR1 GTSNPN and CDR2 SVGIG come from the germline V gene (reference sequence). CDR3 nucleotides: TGTGCCTGGAGGGACCGGGCAGGGGCCGGAAACACCATATATTTT. It codes for CAWRDRAGAGNTIYF. Filled out from reference TRBV30 and TRBJ1-3, the complete variable domain reads SQTIHQWPATLVQPVGSPLSLECTVEGTSNPNLYWYRQAAGRGLQLLFYSVGIGQISSEVPQNLSASRPQDRQFILSSKKLLLSDSGFYLCAWRDRAGAGNTIYFGEGSWLTVV.

This clone showed up just once. This chain links TRBV28 with TRBJ2-7; TRBD1 matches at 10 bases. Germline values: CDR1 MDHEN, CDR2 SYDVKM. CDR3 size: 15 residues. Germline trimming cut 5 bases from V and 2 bases from J; bases unmatched to any gene: 6. DNA for the CDR3: TGTGCCAGCAGTCCCTCCGGGACAGGGGCCTACGAGCAGTACTTC. This translates into CASSPSGTGAYEQYF.

The genes are TRBV13 and TRBJ2-5; possible D gene TRBD1, 5 bases. V lost 2 bases and J 2 bases, leaving 15 bases between the germline ends. Germline values: CDR1 PRHDT, CDR2 FYEKMQ (reference sequence). The CDR3 is 16 amino acids. This chain's CDR3 is CASSLSTGHIQETQYF. The CDR3 nucleotides are TGTGCCAGCAGCTTAAGTACAGGCCATATACAAGAGACCCAGTACTTC.

Note on this clone: Relative to the germline gene, one junction end is altered; a read error may explain this. The V call is TRBV19, the J call TRBJ1-2, with 9 nucleotides matching TRBD1. Germline V gene sequence: CDR1 LNHDA, CDR2 SQIVND (reference sequence). This CDR3 has 17 amino acids. The CDR3 here is CASSIAPTGGRRSGYPF. The CDR3 DNA is TGTGCCAGTAGTATAGCCCCGACAGGGGGTAGGCGATCGGGCTACCCCTTC.

This clone was detected only a few times. The chain is built from TRBV19 and TRBJ1-5; D remains unclear. Trimming removed 7 bases from V and 4 bases from J, with 11 bases in between. Germline CDR1 is LNHDA and CDR2 is SQIVND (reference sequence). The CDR3 totals 13 residues. Here the CDR3 reads CASTTTGNQPQHF. Here the CDR3 DNA reads TGTGCCAGTACCACGACGGGGAATCAGCCCCAGCATTTT.

This clone appeared a few times. V is TRBV4-3 and J is TRBJ2-7; D may be TRBD2 (6 bases). Germline lookup yields CDR1 LGHNA and CDR2 YSLEER. V lost 3 bases to trimming and J lost 1 base, with 10 bases between them. The CDR3 consists of 14 residues. This CDR3 reads CASSHGGSSYEQYF. Here the CDR3 DNA reads TGCGCCAGCAGCCACGGGGGATCTTCCTACGAGCAGTACTTC.

The chain combines TRBV19 with TRBJ2-6; the D gene is possibly TRBD1 (7 bases). The CDR3 is made up of 19 amino acids. Germline V gene data show CDR1 as LNHDA and CDR2 as SQIVND (reference sequence). V dropped 0 bases and J dropped 3 bases, with 18 bases sitting between them. The CDR3 DNA reads as TGTGCCAGTAGTATAGAGAGGAGACAGGGACTCTTTGGGGCCAACGTCCTGACTTTC. Translated: CASSIERRQGLFGANVLTF.

This clone turned up a few times. The chain employs TRBV19 and TRBJ2-7; TRBD1 agrees at 8 bases. The CDR3 is 15 amino acids. CDR1 and CDR2 (germline): LNHDA, SQIVND (reference sequence). The J segment lost 6 bases and the V segment lost 3 bases, leaving 10 bases of the junction unmatched. The CDR3 region has the DNA TGTGCCAGTAGTATCGGGCAGGGGGCTTTAACCGAGCAGTACTTC. Amino acids: CASSIGQGALTEQYF.